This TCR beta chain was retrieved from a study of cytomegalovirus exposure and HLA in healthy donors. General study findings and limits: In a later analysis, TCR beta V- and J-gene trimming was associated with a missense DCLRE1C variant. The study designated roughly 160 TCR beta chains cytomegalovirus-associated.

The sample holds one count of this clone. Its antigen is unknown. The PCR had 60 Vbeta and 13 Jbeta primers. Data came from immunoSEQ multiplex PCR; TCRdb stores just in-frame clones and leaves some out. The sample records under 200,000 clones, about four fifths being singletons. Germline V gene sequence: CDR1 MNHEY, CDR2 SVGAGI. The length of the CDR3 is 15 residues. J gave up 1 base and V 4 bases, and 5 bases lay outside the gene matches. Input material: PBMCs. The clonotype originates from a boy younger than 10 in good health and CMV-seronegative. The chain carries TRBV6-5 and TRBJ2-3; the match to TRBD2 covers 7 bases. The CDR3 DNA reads TGTGCCAGCAGTTCCCCTACTAGCGGCACAGATACGCAGTATTTT. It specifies CASSSPTSGTDTQYF.